Listed below are T cell receptor beta chains from one sample, sequenced in a study of OX40 agonist ivuxolimab in advanced cancers. Measured with immunoSEQ multiplex PCR; TCRdb has only the in-frame clones, and not every one. The sample shows 50,000 to 70,000 clones, 84% of them seen only once. Material: CD4+ or CD8+ T cells sorted from blood, obtained in a trial of the OX40 agonist ivuxolimab. The receptors originated from an adult with an advanced solid tumor such as melanoma, head and neck, liver or kidney cancer. CDR3s include the opening cysteine and the closing phenylalanine or tryptophan. The D gene is left open where the match is weak. Clone sizes are given selectively: once, few, many, or a class where the clone is expanded.

clone size	D gene	V gene	J gene	CDR3 DNA	CDR3 protein
few	TRBD1	TRBV29-1	TRBJ1-1	TGCAGCGCCCCAGGGGGCGTGAACACTGAAGCTTTCTTT	CSAPGGVNTEAFF
once	-	TRBV2	TRBJ2-5	TGTGCCAGCATCTTGCAAGAGACCCAGTACTTC	CASILQETQYF
-	-	TRBV5-4	TRBJ1-3	TGTGCCAGCAGCCTTGAGCCCCGGGACACCATATATTTT	CASSLEPRDTIYF
-	-	TRBV7-8	TRBJ1-3	TGTGCCAGCAGCTTAGTTGCCCCTACCATCTCTGGAAACACCATATATTTT	CASSLVAPTISGNTIYF
-	-	TRBV2	TRBJ1-6	TGTGCCAGCAGTGAAATGGGGAGTTCACCCCTCCACTTT	CASSEMGSSPLHF
-	-	TRBV7-3	TRBJ2-5	TGTGCCAGCAGCCCCGGCCCGGGGTCACAAGAGACCCAGTACTTC	CASSPGPGSQETQYF
-	-	TRBV4-1	TRBJ2-5	TGCGCCAGCAGCCAAGACCCGGGAAGACTAAGAGAGACCCAGTACTTC	CASSQDPGRLRETQYF
-	-	TRBV18	TRBJ1-4	TGTGCCAGCTCGGAGCGGACTACTAATGAAAAACTGTTTTTT	CASSERTTNEKLFF
-	-	TRBV6-6	TRBJ1-2	TGTGCCAGCAGTTACTCGGAGACAGGAGCTAACTATGGCTACACCTTC	CASSYSETGANYGYTF
-	-	TRBV28	TRBJ1-1	TGTGCCTGCTCTGATGGTGCTACGAAAGCTTTCTTT	CACSDGATKAFF
-	-	TRBV19	TRBJ2-3	TGTGCCAGTAGTATAGGTACTGGCTCTGCCCCAGATACGCAGTATTTT	CASSIGTGSAPDTQYF
-	-	TRBV5-5	TRBJ2-7	TGTGCCAGCAGCCTTCCGGACCACTACGAGCAGTACTTC	CASSLPDHYEQYF
few	TRBD1	TRBV30	TRBJ1-1	TGTGCCTGGATTGGAGGGGGCTACACTGAAGCTTTCTTT	CAWIGGGYTEAFF
few	-	TRBV30	TRBJ1-5	TGTGCCTGGTCGTCGGGATACAATCAGCCCCAGCATTTT	CAWSSGYNQPQHF
few	-	TRBV19	TRBJ2-7	TGTGCCAGTAGCTTCCGACTAGGCGACGAGCAGTACTTC	CASSFRLGDEQYF
-	-	TRBV5-4	TRBJ2-3	TGTGCCAGCAGCTCGACCCCCCTCCTGACAGATACGCAGTATTTT	CASSSTPLLTDTQYF
-	-	TRBV19	TRBJ2-2	TGTGCCAGTAGTTTGGGGCGGGCCTTCACCGGGGAGCTGTTTTTT	CASSLGRAFTGELFF
-	-	TRBV28	TRBJ1-2	TGTGCCAGCAGTTTGAGCGGATCCTACTATGGCTACACCTTC	CASSLSGSYYGYTF
-	TRBD1	TRBV2	TRBJ1-1	TGTGCCAGCAGTGGGGCAACGACAGGGGCTGAAGCTTTCTTT	CASSGATTGAEAFF
once	-	TRBV5-5	TRBJ1-1	TGTGCCAGCAGCCCAGGGGTAGACGGGTCTGAAGCTTTCTTT	CASSPGVDGSEAFF
-	TRBD1	TRBV30	TRBJ1-3	TGTGCCTGGGGAACAGGGGACTCTGGAAACACCATATATTTT	CAWGTGDSGNTIYF
-	-	TRBV5-5	TRBJ1-5	TGTGCCAGCAGCCCCATGATGGGGGGCTATAATCAGCCCCAGCATTTT	CASSPMMGGYNQPQHF
-	TRBD2	TRBV11-1	TRBJ2-5	TGTGCCAGCAGCGGAAGAGTAGCGGGGGATGAGACCCAGTACTTC	CASSGRVAGDETQYF
-	-	TRBV30	TRBJ2-1	TGTGCCTGGAACTTTCCTAGACAGTTCTTC	CAWNFPRQFF
-	TRBD1	TRBV28	TRBJ1-5	TGTGCCAGCAGTTTAATCTTCGGCGCAGGGGGCGATTGGAGCAATCAGCCCCAGCATTTT	CASSLIFGAGGDWSNQPQHF
-	TRBD1	TRBV10-3	TRBJ2-2	TGTGCCATCAGTTCGGGACAGAGCGCCGGGGAGCTGTTTTTT	CAISSGQSAGELFF